The sequence of this T cell receptor beta chain was determined in a study of shared clonotypes between healthy human individuals. Overall study findings and caveats: In a handful of donors, around 5% of naive CD4 clonotypes appeared in common. Few donors restricted represented genetic and exposure-history diversity. Richness estimates generally favored naive over memory subsets. Donor clonotype sharing was expected to depend on sequencing depth.

Sequenced by immunoSEQ multiplex PCR; TCRdb stores in-frame clones only, minus some. The sample lists millions of clones, roughly 91% occurring once. Looked up from germline, CDR1 is MGHRA and CDR2 is YSYEKL. V was clipped by 4 bases and J by 0 bases, with 10 bases between them. There are 15 residues in the CDR3. CD45RO-negative, CCR7-selected cells formed the naive CD8 fraction, which excluded terminally differentiated effector memory CD45RA+ cells. As for this clone: What it binds is not known.

Sequences were obtained from naive CD8+ T cells from PBMCs. The origin of this receptor is a man between 18 and 29 years old in good health. Some clones in this sample may be carry-over from other donors' samples. V gene TRBV4-1 combines with J gene TRBJ1-5; D unclear. The CDR3 is CASSLRRDSNQPQHF. CDR3 DNA: TGCGCCAGCAGCCTCCGGCGTGATAGCAATCAGCCCCAGCATTTT.